These T cell receptor beta chains were read from a single sample in a study of regulatory T cells in long-lasting Graves disease. MiXCR was run by TCRdb on the multiplex PCR reads, yielding one entry per CDR3 protein. The sample lists fewer than 650,000 distinct CDR3 sequences, roughly 15% occurring once. The sample was also linked to a second study, of T cells in Graves' hyperthyroidism and ophthalmopathy.

The sample here was peripheral blood mononuclear cells (PBMCs), taken at new diagnosis, from a patient treated with antithyroid drugs. These receptors were obtained from a woman in her twenties or thirties with Graves disease. CDR3s include the opening cysteine and the closing phenylalanine or tryptophan. D genes are given only for firm matches. A row's size may be missing; if present it is once, few, many or a size class.

d_gene,j_gene,v_gene,abundance,CDR3nt,CDR3aa
TRBD2,TRBJ2-7,TRBV11-2,.,TGTGCCAGCAGCTTATCGACTAGCGGGAGACCCTACGAGCAGTACTTC,CASSLSTSGRPYEQYF
.,TRBJ2-7,TRBV9,.,TGTGCCAGCAGCGTAGGGGACGTCTCCTACGAGCAGTACTTC,CASSVGDVSYEQYF
.,TRBJ2-4,TRBV18,few,TGTGCCAGCTCACCCAGGGAGAACAAAAACATTCAGTACTTC,CASSPRENKNIQYF
.,TRBJ1-1,TRBV6-2/TRBV6-3,many,TGTGCCAGCAGTGAAGTCCAGGGGCTGGGGAAAGCTTTCTTT,CASSEVQGLGKAFF
.,TRBJ2-5,TRBV10-3,.,TGTGCCATCAGTGAAGGGGGACGAGAGACCCAGTACTTC,CAISEGGRETQYF
.,TRBJ2-7,TRBV3-1,many,TGTGCCAGCAGCCAAGTTTACGAGCAGTACTTC,CASSQVYEQYF
.,TRBJ1-2,TRBV11-2,many,TGTGCCAGCAGTTACAGGGAGTCCTATGGCTACACCTTC,CASSYRESYGYTF
TRBD1,TRBJ1-6,TRBV11-2,.,TGTGCCAGCAGCCCTCTGACAGGGAACATCGGACCCCTCCACTTT,CASSPLTGNIGPLHF
TRBD1,TRBJ2-7,TRBV30,few,TGTGCCTGGAGTTCGTTGAGGACAGGTGCAAACTTACGCTCCTACGAGCAGTACTTC,CAWSSLRTGANLRSYEQYF
.,TRBJ2-3,TRBV12-3/TRBV12-4,.,TGTGCCAGCAGTTTATTTGGGGGCCTGGGTTGGGATACGCAGTATTTT,CASSLFGGLGWDTQYF
.,TRBJ2-7,TRBV7-9,few,TGTGCCAACAGCCCTGGGTGGATGGACGAGCAGTACTTC,CANSPGWMDEQYF
TRBD2,TRBJ2-7,TRBV5-1,few,TGCGCCAGCAGCTTGACCGGCGGGCCTCAACTAGCGGCATATTACGAGCAGTACTTC,CASSLTGGPQLAAYYEQYF
TRBD2,TRBJ2-1,TRBV24-1,.,TGTGCCACCAGTGATCGAAAATGGGGGGGGTACAATGAGCAGTTCTTC,CATSDRKWGGYNEQFF
TRBD2,TRBJ2-7,TRBV2,.,TGTGCCAGCAGCACTAGCGGGCCAGGATACGAGCAGTACTTC,CASSTSGPGYEQYF
.,TRBJ2-7,TRBV20-1,few,TGCAGTGCTAGAGATTTTGAGCAGTACTTC,CSARDFEQYF
.,TRBJ1-2,TRBV7-9,many,TGTGCCAGCAGCCCGCGGGACGGAAACTATGGCTACACCTTC,CASSPRDGNYGYTF
TRBD2,TRBJ2-3,TRBV5-1,.,TGCGCCAGCAGCGAGGCAAGGACTAGCGGGAATACTGGGACAGATACGCAGTATTTT,CASSEARTSGNTGTDTQYF
.,TRBJ1-2,TRBV10-3,many,TGTGCCACAACCGCCGGGACATTTTATGGCTACACCTTC,CATTAGTFYGYTF
.,TRBJ1-3,TRBV7-9,few,TGTGCCAGCACCCCAATACTAATCCTCGGGGGCTCTGGAAACACCATATATTTT,CASTPILILGGSGNTIYF
TRBD1,TRBJ2-2,TRBV2,many,TGTGCCAGCAGGGGACAGGGAATCGGGGAGCTGTTTTTT,CASRGQGIGELFF
.,TRBJ1-5,TRBV4-1,.,TGCACCAGCAGCCAAGATGAGGATCAGCCCCAGCATTTT,CTSSQDEDQPQHF
.,TRBJ1-1,TRBV28,many,TGTGCCAGCAGTTTATCAAAGGCCGAAGCTTTCTTT,CASSLSKAEAFF
TRBD1,TRBJ1-1,TRBV11-2,.,TGTGCCAGCAGCTTAGTAGGGACAGCAGCTTTCTTT,CASSLVGTAAFF
.,TRBJ1-4,TRBV27,few,TGTGCCAGCAGTGCCCGCGGGCTCTTTGCAACTAATGAAAAACTGTTTTTT,CASSARGLFATNEKLFF
.,TRBJ1-2,TRBV5-1,.,TGCGCCAGCAGCCTGGACCCTCGCTATGGCTACACCTTC,CASSLDPRYGYTF
TRBD2,TRBJ2-1,TRBV11-3,many,TGTGCCAGCAGCTTGGGTCGGGGGGCCTACAATGAGCAGTTCTTC,CASSLGRGAYNEQFF
.,TRBJ2-3,TRBV5-1,few,TGCGCCAGCTCCCGCAGGCTGGACAGCCCAGATACGCAGTATTTT,CASSRRLDSPDTQYF
.,TRBJ1-5,TRBV20-1,.,TGCAGTGTTAACAGGGCGAATCAGCCCCAGCATTTT,CSVNRANQPQHF
TRBD2,TRBJ2-7,TRBV7-6,many,TGTGCCAGCAGCGCTAGCGGCTGGGGGGAGCAGTACTTC,CASSASGWGEQYF
.,TRBJ2-7,TRBV15,.,TGTGCCACCAGCAGAGAAATGTCCTACGAGCAGTACTTC,CATSREMSYEQYF
TRBD1,TRBJ1-2,TRBV10-3,.,TGTGCCACCGCGACAGGGGAGGGCTACACCTTC,CATATGEGYTF
TRBD2,TRBJ2-5,TRBV5-1,.,TGCGCCAGCAGCCCTGGAGGCGGGAGGGCCGAGACCCAGTACTTC,CASSPGGGRAETQYF
TRBD1,TRBJ2-5,TRBV20-1,.,TGCAGTGCTAGAGGACAGGGGTTCCAAGAGACCCAGTACTTC,CSARGQGFQETQYF
TRBD2,TRBJ2-5,TRBV6-1,.,TGTGCCAGCGGCCGGACTAGCCCCTTGGAGACCCAGTACTTC,CASGRTSPLETQYF
TRBD1,TRBJ1-5,TRBV19,few,TGTGCCAGCGATCCCGGACAGGTAAATCAGCCCCAGCATTTT,CASDPGQVNQPQHF
.,TRBJ1-2,TRBV7-2,many,TGTGCCAGCAGCTTAGCCTCCAGGACAGCCAACTATGGCTACACCTTC,CASSLASRTANYGYTF